The rows below give T cell receptor beta chains drawn from one sample of a study of blood T cell repertoires in COVID-19. The data were produced by immunoSEQ multiplex PCR, yet TCRdb's version contains in-frame clones alone and is incomplete. The sample contains over 250,000 clones, roughly 80% of which appear only once. Sequencing input: PBMCs or T cells enriched from blood (not recorded which). The origin of the receptors is a man between 35 and 55 years old who had been exposed to COVID-19. CDR3s include the opening cysteine and the closing phenylalanine or tryptophan. The D gene is left open where the match is weak. Clone size is not always given. Where it is, it says once, few, many or a class for expanded clones.

TRBV7-9	-	17	TRBD1	TRBJ2-3	TGTGCCAGCAGCCACCGCCCCGGGACAGGGGTGACAGATACGCAGTATTTT	CASSHRPGTGVTDTQYF
TRBV29-1	-	14	-	TRBJ2-3	TGCAGCGTTGGGCGACAGAGGAGCACAGATACGCAGTATTTT	CSVGRQRSTDTQYF
TRBV5-1	-	18	TRBD2	TRBJ2-7	TGCGCCAGCAGCTTGAGAAGCGGGACTAGCCGGGGGTCCTACGAGCAGTACTTC	CASSLRSGTSRGSYEQYF
TRBV27	-	14	-	TRBJ2-7	TGTGCCAGCAGTCCCTTAGCGGCTTCCTACGAGCAGTACTTC	CASSPLAASYEQYF
TRBV19	-	16	TRBD1	TRBJ2-7	TGTGCCAGTAGTATGGCTCGTGGACAGGGGGCAGGAGAGCAGTACTTC	CASSMARGQGAGEQYF
TRBV7-2	-	14	TRBD1	TRBJ2-1	TGTGCCAGCAGCTCGCACCGTGACAGGGTCGAGCGGTTCTTC	CASSSHRDRVERFF
TRBV7-2	-	14	-	TRBJ2-2	TGTGCCAGCAGCGCGGGACTCTTAAACGGGGAGCTGTTTTTT	CASSAGLLNGELFF
TRBV6-5	-	14	TRBD1	TRBJ1-2	TGTGCCAGCACCCAGACAGGGCCCCACTATGGCTACACCTTC	CASTQTGPHYGYTF
TRBV11-2	many	13	-	TRBJ1-2	TGTGCCAGCAGCTTCACGGACACCTATGGCTACACCTTC	CASSFTDTYGYTF
TRBV7-9	-	15	-	TRBJ1-3	TGTGCCAGCAGCTTAGAAGGATCAGGTGGAAACACCATATATTTT	CASSLEGSGGNTIYF
TRBV3-1/TRBV3-2	-	14	-	TRBJ1-2	TGTGCCAGCAGTCAAGCTGGACTTTACTATGGCTACACCTTC	CASSQAGLYYGYTF
TRBV19	-	16	-	TRBJ2-1	TGTGCCAGTAGTACCCAATCCGGGTATCTTGTTTCTGAGCAGTTCTTC	CASSTQSGYLVSEQFF
TRBV4-1	-	17	-	TRBJ2-3	TGCGCCAGCAGCCAATCAGTAGCGGCCCCCCACCCAGATACGCAGTATTTT	CASSQSVAAPHPDTQYF
TRBV2	-	14	TRBD1	TRBJ1-2	TGTGCCGGGTCCCTTCAAACAGGGGTGGAGGGCTACACCTTC	CAGSLQTGVEGYTF
TRBV5-8	-	20	TRBD2	TRBJ2-4	TGTGCCAGCAGCTTGGAGGCTAGCGGGAGGCCCGGGTTAGCCAAAAACATTCAGTACTTC	CASSLEASGRPGLAKNIQYF
TRBV13	-	15	TRBD1	TRBJ1-2	TGTGCCAGCAGCCCAGGGACAGTGAGTATGTCAGGCTACACCTTC	CASSPGTVSMSGYTF
TRBV6-5	few	13	-	TRBJ1-1	TGTGCCATCACCCCCGGGGGGCGGACTGAAGCTTTCTTT	CAITPGGRTEAFF
TRBV4-2	-	15	-	TRBJ1-2	TGTGCCAGCAGCCAAGATGAACGGTCTAACTATGGCTACACCTTC	CASSQDERSNYGYTF
TRBV9	-	16	-	TRBJ2-2	TGTGCCAGCAGCCCCTTCTCCCCCAGGAACACCGGGGAGCTGTTTTTT	CASSPFSPRNTGELFF
TRBV7-8	-	15	TRBD2	TRBJ2-7	TGTGCCAGCAGCTTAGAGCTAGCGGGAACCTACGAGCAGTACTTC	CASSLELAGTYEQYF
TRBV7-9	-	15	TRBD2	TRBJ2-1	TGTGCCAGCAGCAGATCCACCGGGACTAGCGGGAAAGAGTTCTTC	CASSRSTGTSGKEFF